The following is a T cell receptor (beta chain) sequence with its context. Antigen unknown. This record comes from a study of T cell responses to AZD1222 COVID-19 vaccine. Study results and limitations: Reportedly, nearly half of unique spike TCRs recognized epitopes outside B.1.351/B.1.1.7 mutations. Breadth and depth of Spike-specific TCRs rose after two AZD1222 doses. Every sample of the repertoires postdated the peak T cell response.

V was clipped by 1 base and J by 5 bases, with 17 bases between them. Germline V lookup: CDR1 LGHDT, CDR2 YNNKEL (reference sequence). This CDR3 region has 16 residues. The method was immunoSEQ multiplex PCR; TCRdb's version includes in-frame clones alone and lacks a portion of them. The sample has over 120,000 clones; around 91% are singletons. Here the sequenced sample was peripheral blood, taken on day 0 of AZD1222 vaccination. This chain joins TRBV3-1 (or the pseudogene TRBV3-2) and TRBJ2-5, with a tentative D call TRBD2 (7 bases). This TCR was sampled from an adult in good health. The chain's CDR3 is CASSQGWTRGRETQYF. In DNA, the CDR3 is TGTGCCAGCAGCCAAGGGTGGACTAGGGGGAGGGAGACCCAGTACTTC.